These 31 T cell receptor beta chains were sequenced from one sample in a study of cytomegalovirus exposure and HLA in healthy donors. 13 Jbeta primers and 60 Vbeta primers were used for the PCR. The table came from immunoSEQ multiplex PCR; TCRdb's copy has only in-frame clones and leaves some out. The sample has around 85,000 clones; roughly 75% are singletons. Sequences were obtained from PBMCs. Receptor source: a male donor in good health and CMV-seronegative.

The chain employs TRBV15 and TRBJ2-5; D is unresolved. Germline loops: CDR1 LNHNV, CDR2 YYDKDF (reference sequence). The ends were cut back, 5 bases at V and 2 bases at J, with 9 bases in the middle. This CDR3 is 13 amino acids long. The DNA of the CDR3 is TGTGCCACCAGCGGATTAGCTCAAGAGACCCAGTACTTC. Its protein is CATSGLAQETQYF.

The V call is TRBV5-6, the J call TRBJ2-3; TRBD1 matches at 9 bases. This CDR3 region has 16 residues. V was pared by 2 bases and J by 1 base, with 5 bases of the junction left unmatched. Germline V gene data show CDR1 as SGHDT and CDR2 as YYEEEE. The CDR3, as DNA: TGTGCCAGCAGCTTCACAGGGGGCCTCGGCACAGATACGCAGTATTTT. It encodes CASSFTGGLGTDTQYF.

The chain joins TRBV6-5 to TRBJ1-2; 9 nucleotides line up with TRBD1. Germline values: CDR1 MNHEY, CDR2 SVGAGI. The CDR3 runs 15 residues. V lost 2 bases and J lost 6; bases outside the gene matches: 7. CDR3 loop: CASSYAWGQGHGYTF. In DNA, the CDR3 is TGTGCCAGCAGTTACGCCTGGGGACAGGGCCATGGCTACACCTTC.

This clone was found once. The rearrangement joins TRBV5-1 to TRBJ2-5; a possible D gene is TRBD1 (5 bases). The DNA end is more similar to TRBJ2-7, so the J call may be wrong. This CDR3 region has 13 residues. CDR1 is SGHRS and CDR2 is YFSETQ in the germline V gene. The CDR3 DNA sequence: TGCGCCAGCAGCCCCTGGGGCAGTTACGAGCAGTACTTC. The encoded protein is CASSPWGSYEQYF.

This clone was recorded once. The chain combines TRBV7-2 with TRBJ2-1; 13 nucleotides align to TRBD2. Germline assignment: CDR1 SGHTA and CDR2 FQGNSA. The J segment lost 16 bases and the V segment lost 4 bases, leaving 13 bases of the junction unmatched. This CDR3 has 15 residues. The CDR3 bases are TGTGCCAGCAGCTCAGGGGTACTAGCGGGAGGGCGGTATTTCTTC. Its protein is CASSSGVLAGGRYFF. The full variable domain, its missing parts supplied by reference TRBV7-2 and TRBJ2-1, is GAGVSQSPSNKVTEKGKDVELRCDPISGHTALYWYRQSLGQGLEFLIYFQGNSAPDKSGLPSDRFSAERTGGSVSTLTIQRTQQEDSAVYLCASSSGVLAGGRYFFGPGTRLTVL.

The V call is TRBV30, the J call TRBJ1-1; no clear D. V dropped 4 bases and J dropped 5 bases, with 8 bases sitting between them. CDR1 and CDR2 (germline): GTSNPN, SVGIG (reference sequence). The CDR3 length is 11 residues. The CDR3 nucleotides read TGTGCCTGGATACGGGGTACTGAAGCTTTCTTT. Translation gives CAWIRGTEAFF.

This clone was seen more than once but under ten times. V is TRBV10-2 and J is TRBJ2-7; TRBD2 matches 8 bases. The germline gives CDR1 WSHSY, CDR2 SAAADI. The CDR3 consists of 12 residues. V was pared by 6 bases and J by 7 bases, with 5 bases of the junction left unmatched. The chain's CDR3 is CASRTGGQEQYF. CDR3 sequence (DNA): TGCGCCAGCAGAACGGGGGGGCAGGAGCAGTACTTC.

The V gene is TRBV19, the J gene TRBJ2-2; TRBD2 matches at 16 bases. The CDR3 extends over 16 amino acids. Looked up from germline, CDR1 is LNHDA and CDR2 is SQIVND (reference sequence). Trimming at V came to 6 bases and at J to 9 bases, leaving 7 bases not matched to a gene. CDR3 region: CASSPGTSGGGRELFF. The CDR3 nucleotides are TGTGCCAGTAGCCCCGGGACTAGCGGGGGGGGCCGGGAGCTGTTTTTT.

The chain is built from TRBV12-2 and TRBJ2-5; TRBD2 is the table's D call and was not checked against the DNA. TRBV12-2 is an annotated pseudogene. CDR3 length equals 16 residues. CDR3 residues: CASRILAGGPIETQYF. DNA of the CDR3: TGTGCAAGTCGCATACTAGCGGGGGGCCCAATAGAGACCCAGTACTTC.

This clone is deemed medium-sized. The V gene is TRBV10-3, the J gene TRBJ2-3, with TRBD2 identical over 10 bases. The germline V gene encodes CDR1 ENHRY and CDR2 SYGVKD. After removal of 4 bases from V and 7 bases from J, the junction contained 11 bases not matched to a gene. CDR3 size: 16 residues. This CDR3 reads CAISAGLAGATNTQYF. For the CDR3, the DNA is TGTGCCATCAGTGCGGGTCTAGCGGGAGCCACGAATACGCAGTATTTT.

This clone was found a few times. The rearrangement joins TRBV30 to TRBJ2-3, with TRBD2 identical over 7 bases. Germline V lookup: CDR1 GTSNPN, CDR2 SVGIG (reference sequence). Losses at the gene ends were 3 bases for V and 5 bases for J; bases not matched to a gene: 8. This CDR3 has 14 residues. CDR3 residues: CAWSSGAGEDTQYF. CDR3 coding DNA: TGTGCCTGGAGCTCTGGGGCGGGAGAAGATACGCAGTATTTT.

This chain links TRBV15 with TRBJ1-1; 7 nucleotides line up with TRBD1. V lost 0 bases and J lost 3; bases outside the gene matches: 4. The V gene's germline CDR1 is LNHNV and CDR2 YYDKDF (reference sequence). The CDR3 spans 15 residues. CDR3: CATSREGGGYTEAFF. CDR3 in DNA: TGTGCCACCAGCAGAGAAGGAGGGGGCTACACTGAAGCTTTCTTT.

The J gene is TRBJ2-5, the V gene TRBV28; possible D gene TRBD1, 7 bases. CDR1 and CDR2 from the germline V gene are MDHEN and SYDVKM. Between the trimmed V and J ends, which lost 7 bases and 5 bases, there was a span of 11 bases. The CDR3 runs 12 residues. This chain's CDR3 is CASTGGLETQYF. The DNA for the CDR3 is TGTGCCAGCACAGGGGGGCTGGAGACCCAGTACTTC.

V is TRBV6-5 and J is TRBJ2-7, with D possibly TRBD2 on 5 matching bases. The CDR3 extends over 13 amino acids. The germline V gene encodes CDR1 MNHEY and CDR2 SVGAGI. V was shortened by 2 bases and J by 3 bases, with 8 bases between the two germline ends. The CDR3 sequence is CASSYTAGYEQYF. The CDR3 DNA follows: TGTGCCAGCAGTTACACTGCGGGCTACGAGCAGTACTTC.

This clone was counted once. CDR3 residues: CASSRGDLVSAFF. The CDR3 bases are TGTGCCAGCAGTCGCGGGGATCTGGTTTCGGCTTTCTTT. This rearrangement joins TRBV27 to TRBJ1-1, with D uncertain. Per the germline V gene, CDR1 is MNHEY and CDR2 is SMNVEV (reference sequence). The CDR3 is 13 residues long. V was trimmed by 5 bases and J by 11 bases, leaving 18 bases between them.

J is TRBJ2-5 and V is TRBV19; tentatively, D is TRBD1 (6 bases). CDR3 length: 15 residues. In germline, CDR1 is LNHDA, CDR2 SQIVND (reference sequence). Trimming shortened V by 0 bases and J by 7 bases, and 15 bases separated the two germline ends. This chain's CDR3 is CASSIEHRAFRTQYF. As DNA, the CDR3 is TGTGCCAGTAGTATAGAGCACAGGGCCTTCAGGACCCAGTACTTC.

This rearrangement joins TRBV27 to TRBJ2-7, with unresolved D. Trimming left V 3 bases short and J 3 bases short, with 9 bases between. The CDR3 contains 13 residues. CDR1 is MNHEY, CDR2 SMNVEV, per germline (reference sequence). CDR3 nucleotides: TGTGCCAGCAGTTTGACGCGGAACTACGAGCAGTACTTC. As protein: CASSLTRNYEQYF.

This clone has more than one count but fewer than ten. The CDR3 DNA reads as TGTGCCAGCAGTGAAAACGACAGGGGCTTCAATCAGCCCCAGCATTTT. It translates to CASSENDRGFNQPQHF. The V gene is TRBV6-1, the J gene TRBJ1-5; 8 nucleotides align to TRBD1. Germline V lookup: CDR1 MNHNS, CDR2 SASEGT. The CDR3 extends over 16 amino acids. The trim removed 2 bases at V and 3 bases at J, leaving 6 bases unmatched.

The chain combines TRBV10-3 with TRBJ2-1; 10 bases are a match to TRBD2. Germline CDR1 reads ENHRY; CDR2 reads SYGVKD. This CDR3 has 14 amino acids. The trim removed 10 bases at V and 8 bases at J, leaving 11 bases unmatched. The CDR3 DNA sequence: TGTGCCAGTTCCAGCGGGGGGGCCAGGGATGAGCAGTTCTTC. Its protein is CASSSGGARDEQFF.

Concerning this clone itself: The germline gene is not matched at one end of the junction; a read error may be the cause. CDR3 in amino acids: CASSSVMNPEAFF. The CDR3 DNA reads TGTGCCAGCAGCTCGGTCATGAACCCTGAAGCTTTCTTT. The rearrangement uses TRBV7-8 and TRBJ1-1, with D unclear. Per the germline V gene, CDR1 is SGHVS and CDR2 is FQNEAQ. There are 13 residues in the CDR3. Supplemented by reference TRBV7-8 and TRBJ1-1, the full variable domain reads GAGVSQSPRYKVAKRGQDVALRCDPISGHVSLFWYQQALGQGPEFLTYFQNEAQLDKSGLPSDRFFAERPEGSVSTLKIQRTQQEDSAVYLCASSSVMNPEAFFGQGTRLTVV.

This clone was found once. The V gene is TRBV20-1, the J gene TRBJ1-6; D is unresolved. Germline V gives CDR1 DFQATT, CDR2 SNEGSKA (reference sequence). Trimming cost V 4 bases and J 13 bases, with 11 bases left between them. The CDR3 is 11 residues long. CDR3 loop: CSATLTEPLHF. The DNA for the CDR3 is TGCAGTGCTACCCTAACGGAGCCCCTCCACTTT.

This clone was seen more than once but under ten times. Other DNA sequences in the same sample also yield this CDR3. The chain carries TRBV12-5 and TRBJ2-7; D not resolved. V was cut by 3 bases and J by 2 bases, with 5 bases left in between. Germline loops: CDR1 LGHNT, CDR2 FRNRAP. The CDR3 loop spans 12 amino acids. CDR3 in DNA: TGTGCTAGTGGTTTAAACACCTACGAGCAGTACTTC. Residues: CASGLNTYEQYF.

This chain joins TRBV7-9 and TRBJ2-3, with 11 bases lining up with TRBD2. From germline, CDR1 is SEHNR and CDR2 FQNEAQ (reference sequence). The V gene end was trimmed by 6 bases and the J gene end by 1 base; junction bases not matched to a gene: 15. The CDR3 is 19 amino acids. The CDR3 nucleotides read TGTGCCAGCAGTAACCCCAGGGTAGCGGGGGGGCGCGGCACAGATACGCAGTATTTT. Its translation is CASSNPRVAGGRGTDTQYF.

V usage is TRBV4-3 and J usage is TRBJ1-2, with a tentative D call TRBD1 (6 bases). V was pared by 0 bases and J by 8 bases, with 13 bases between. The CDR3 sequence is 14 residues long. Germline V gene sequence: CDR1 LGHNA, CDR2 YSLEER. As DNA, the CDR3 is TGCGCCAGCAGCCAAGATAAACAGGGAAGAGGCTACACCTTC. It codes for CASSQDKQGRGYTF.

This clone was observed a handful of times. One junction end disagrees with the germline gene, perhaps due to a read error. V and J are TRBV19 and TRBJ1-2; possible D gene TRBD1, 5 bases. The CDR3 has 14 amino acids. The germline CDR1 and CDR2 sequences are LNHDA and SQIVND (reference sequence). The CDR3 here is CASSQPDRFYGYPF. As DNA, the CDR3 is TGTGCCAGTTCACAACCCGACAGATTCTATGGCTACCCCTTC.

The V and J genes are TRBV6-5 and TRBJ2-1; 7 positions match TRBD2. Germline V gene data show CDR1 as MNHEY and CDR2 as SVGAGI. The CDR3 loop spans 14 amino acids. The J segment lost 11 bases and the V segment lost 7 bases, leaving 14 bases of the junction unmatched. The CDR3 region is CASKRGLADGKQFF. The CDR3 bases are TGTGCCAGCAAAAGGGGCCTAGCGGACGGGAAGCAGTTCTTC.

This clone has a single count. This chain links TRBV11-2 with TRBJ2-7, with TRBD2 matching 8 bases. The CDR3 runs 16 residues. The V gene end was trimmed by 5 bases and the J gene end by 2 bases; junction bases not matched to a gene: 11. Germline V CDR1 and CDR2: SGHAT, FQNNGV. CDR3 coding DNA: TGTGCCAGCAGCCAAAACGGGGGGGACCGACCCTACGAGCAGTACTTC. This codes for CASSQNGGDRPYEQYF.

Only one count was recorded for this clone. The chain joins TRBV30 to TRBJ2-2; D remains ambiguous. This CDR3 comprises 13 residues. The germline V and J ends were trimmed by 2 bases and 0 bases, with 4 bases remaining between them. CDR1 GTSNPN and CDR2 SVGIG come from the germline V gene (reference sequence). As DNA, the CDR3 is TGTGCCTGGAGTATAACGAACACCGGGGAGCTGTTTTTT. Amino acids: CAWSITNTGELFF. The entire variable domain, with the rest obtained from reference TRBV30 and TRBJ2-2, is as follows: SQTIHQWPATLVQPVGSPLSLECTVEGTSNPNLYWYRQAAGRGLQLLFYSVGIGQISSEVPQNLSASRPQDRQFILSSKKLLLSDSGFYLCAWSITNTGELFFGEGSRLTVL.

The J gene is TRBJ1-1, the V gene TRBV18; D may be TRBD1 (5 bases). The V end was cut by 4 bases, the J end by 7 bases, with 19 bases between. Per germline, CDR1 KGHSH and CDR2 LQKENI. CDR3 length: 15 residues. CDR3 bases: TGTGCCAGCTCACGGGTCCCGGGGGGGATTCATGAAGCTTTCTTT. It specifies CASSRVPGGIHEAFF.

The chain carries TRBV28 and TRBJ1-6; 7 bases are shared with TRBD1. Germline V gene lookup returns CDR1 MDHEN and CDR2 SYDVKM. This CDR3 region has 14 residues. The junction had 7 bases not matched to a gene; V was cut back by 10 bases and J by 4 bases. The CDR3 DNA follows: TGTGCCATCCCGACAGGGAGTTATAATTCACCCCTCCACTTT. Residues: CAIPTGSYNSPLHF.

DNA of the CDR3: TGTGCCAGCAGCCCTAGGACAGCATCCTACGAGCAGTACTTC. This encodes CASSPRTASYEQYF. The rearrangement links TRBV7-9 to TRBJ2-7; TRBD1 is a possible D gene (6 bases). With 5 bases removed from V and 1 base from J, the gap between germline ends came to 12 bases. The CDR3 covers 14 residues. CDR1 and CDR2 from the germline V gene are SEHNR and FQNEAQ (reference sequence).